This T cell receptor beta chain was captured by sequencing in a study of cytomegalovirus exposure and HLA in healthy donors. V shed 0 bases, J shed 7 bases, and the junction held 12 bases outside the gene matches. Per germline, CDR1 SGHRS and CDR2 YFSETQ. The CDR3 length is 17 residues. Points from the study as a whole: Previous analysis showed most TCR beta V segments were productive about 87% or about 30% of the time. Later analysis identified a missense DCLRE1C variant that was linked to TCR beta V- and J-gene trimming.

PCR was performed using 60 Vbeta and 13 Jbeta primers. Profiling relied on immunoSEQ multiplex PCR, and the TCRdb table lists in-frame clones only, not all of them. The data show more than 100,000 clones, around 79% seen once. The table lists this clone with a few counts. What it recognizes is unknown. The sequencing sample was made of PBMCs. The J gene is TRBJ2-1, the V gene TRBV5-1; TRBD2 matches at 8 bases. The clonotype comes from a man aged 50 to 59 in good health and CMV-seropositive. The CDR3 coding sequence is TGCGCCAGCAGCTTGGAGGCTAGCGGGTTGGGGGTTAATGAGCAGTTCTTC. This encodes CASSLEASGLGVNEQFF.